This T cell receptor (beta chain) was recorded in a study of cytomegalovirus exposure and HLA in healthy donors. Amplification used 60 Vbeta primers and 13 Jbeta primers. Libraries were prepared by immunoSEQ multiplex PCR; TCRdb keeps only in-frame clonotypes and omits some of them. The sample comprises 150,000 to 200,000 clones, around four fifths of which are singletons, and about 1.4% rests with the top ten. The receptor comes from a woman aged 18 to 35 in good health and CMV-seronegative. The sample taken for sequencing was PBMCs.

The CDR3 DNA reads as TGTGCCAGTAGTATGGGGGAGGTAGCGGGGGGTTATGAGCAGTTCTTC. This translates into CASSMGEVAGGYEQFF. This rearrangement joins TRBV19 to TRBJ2-1, with 10 bases identical to TRBD2. Germline V CDR1 and CDR2: LNHDA, SQIVND (reference sequence). The CDR3 consists of 16 residues. Germline trimming cut 3 bases from V and 8 bases from J; bases unmatched to any gene: 10. Filled out from reference TRBV19 and TRBJ2-1, the complete variable domain reads DGGITQSPKYLFRKEGQNVTLSCEQNLNHDAMYWYRQDPGQGLRLIYYSQIVNDFQKGDIAEGYSVSREKKESFPLTVTSAQKNPTAFYLCASSMGEVAGGYEQFFGPGTRLTVL.